This record covers a single TCR beta chain. The CDR3 is 16 amino acids. In germline, CDR1 is SGHTA, CDR2 FQGNSA. V lost 0 bases to trimming and J lost 0 bases, with 9 bases between them. This specimen belongs to a study of T cell changes during pregnancy in multiple sclerosis. Sequencing used immunoSEQ multiplex PCR; TCRdb keeps in-frame clones, though not all of them. The sample contains approximately 46,000 clones, around 87% of which appear only once. The chain uses TRBV7-2 and TRBJ1-3, with a tentative D call TRBD1 (5 bases). The sequenced sample was peripheral blood, obtained after pregnancy. The receptor's source is a female donor in good health, enrolled as a control in a pregnancy study. CDR3 DNA sequence: TGTGCCAGCAGCTTAGCCAGGGCGAGCTCTGGAAACACCATATATTTT. It encodes CASSLARASSGNTIYF.